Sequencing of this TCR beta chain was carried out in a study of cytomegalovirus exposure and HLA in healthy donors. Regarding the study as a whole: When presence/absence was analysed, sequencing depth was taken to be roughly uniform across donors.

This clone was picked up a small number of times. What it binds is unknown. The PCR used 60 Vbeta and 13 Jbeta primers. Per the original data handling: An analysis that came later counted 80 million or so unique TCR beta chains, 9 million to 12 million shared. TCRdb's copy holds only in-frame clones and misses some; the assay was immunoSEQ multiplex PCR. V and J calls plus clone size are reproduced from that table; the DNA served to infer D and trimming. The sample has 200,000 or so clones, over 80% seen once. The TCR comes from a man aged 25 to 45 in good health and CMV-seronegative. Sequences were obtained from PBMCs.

The DNA of the CDR3 is TGTGCCAGCTCACCAGTCAACTTCGGCACAGATACGCAGTATTTT. Protein: CASSPVNFGTDTQYF. V is TRBV18 and J is TRBJ2-3; D not certain. The CDR3 spans 15 residues. CDR1 is KGHSH and CDR2 is LQKENI in the germline V gene. V lost 2 bases and J lost 1, with 10 bases in between.